Given below is one T cell receptor (beta chain) in context. TCRdb keeps only in-frame clones here, not all; method: immunoSEQ multiplex PCR. The table lists about 29,000 clones, roughly 95% of them singletons. The entry originates in a study of regulatory and conventional T cells in RAG deficiency. Conventional CD4+ T cells were sorted from blood as CD25-low CD127-high cells. CDR1 SGHVS and CDR2 FNYEAQ come from the germline V gene. V was pared by 4 bases and J by 0 bases, with 13 bases between. CDR3 length: 15 amino acids. These same data were also listed under a study on regulatory T cells. As reported in that work: The PCR used 52 TRBV and 13 TRBJ primers.

The sample taken for sequencing was CD25- CD4+ T cells sorted from blood. This receptor was taken from a human donor in good health. The rearrangement links TRBV7-6 to TRBJ2-7; D is undetermined. The chain's CDR3 is CASSSPYRSSYEQYF. As DNA, the CDR3 is TGTGCCAGCAGCTCTCCTTACAGATCCTCCTACGAGCAGTACTTC.